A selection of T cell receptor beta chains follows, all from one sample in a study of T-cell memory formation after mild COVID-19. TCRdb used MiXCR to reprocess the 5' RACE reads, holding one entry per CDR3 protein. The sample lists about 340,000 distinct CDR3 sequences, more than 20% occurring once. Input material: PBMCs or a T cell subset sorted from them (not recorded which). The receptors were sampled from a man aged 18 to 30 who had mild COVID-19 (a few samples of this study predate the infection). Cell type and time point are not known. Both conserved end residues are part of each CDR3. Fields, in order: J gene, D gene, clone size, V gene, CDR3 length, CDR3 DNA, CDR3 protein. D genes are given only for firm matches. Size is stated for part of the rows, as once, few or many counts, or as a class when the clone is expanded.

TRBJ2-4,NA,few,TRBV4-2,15,TGTGCCAGCAGCCAAGAAAACGGAGCCAAAAACATTCAGTACTTC,CASSQENGAKNIQYF
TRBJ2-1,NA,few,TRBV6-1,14,TGTGCCAGCCGGGGGGCCAGGGGGTCGAATGAGCAGTTCTTC,CASRGARGSNEQFF
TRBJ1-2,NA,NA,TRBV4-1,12,TGCGCCAGCAGCCAAGAGTACGATGGCTACACCTTC,CASSQEYDGYTF
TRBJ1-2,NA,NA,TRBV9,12,TGTGCCAGCAAGAGGGGGGGCTATGGCTACACCTTC,CASKRGGYGYTF
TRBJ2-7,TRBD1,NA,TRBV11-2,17,TGTGCCAGCAGCGCATTTGTCCCGGGACAGGGGATCTACGAGCAGTACTTC,CASSAFVPGQGIYEQYF
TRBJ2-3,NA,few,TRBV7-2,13,TGTGCCAGCAGCGTGCAGTCCACAGATACGCAGTATTTT,CASSVQSTDTQYF
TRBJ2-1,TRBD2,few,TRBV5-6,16,TGTGCCAGCAGCTTGGCTAGCGGGGGGAACTACAATGAGCAGTTCTTC,CASSLASGGNYNEQFF
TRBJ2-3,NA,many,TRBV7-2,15,TGTGCCAGCAGCTTATGGGGGTTCACGGGAGATACGCAGTATTTT,CASSLWGFTGDTQYF
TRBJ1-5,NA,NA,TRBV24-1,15,TGTGCCACCAGTGACCCTACAGGGAGGCAACAGCCCCAGCATTTT,CATSDPTGRQQPQHF
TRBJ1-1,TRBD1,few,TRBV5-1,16,TGCGCCAGCAGCGTCGGACAGGGGGCGGCGGGTACTGAAGCTTTCTTT,CASSVGQGAAGTEAFF
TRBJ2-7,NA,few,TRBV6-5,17,TGTGCCAGCAGTTCGGGAAGGGACATTTCCTTTTCCCACGAGCAGTACTTC,CASSSGRDISFSHEQYF
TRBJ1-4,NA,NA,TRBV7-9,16,TGTGCCAGCAGCTTACCGCGGGGTGAAACTAATGAAAAACTGTTTTTT,CASSLPRGETNEKLFF
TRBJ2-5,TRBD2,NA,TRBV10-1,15,TGCGCCAGCAGTTCGTCGGGACTAGGGACGGAGACCCAGTACTTC,CASSSSGLGTETQYF
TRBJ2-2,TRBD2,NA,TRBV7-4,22,TGTGCCAGCAGCCGAATCCACCCGGGACTAGCGGGGGGCCGCGCGAACACCGGGGAGCTGTTTTTT,CASSRIHPGLAGGRANTGELFF
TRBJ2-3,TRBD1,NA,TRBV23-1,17,TGCGCCAGCAGCCCCCGGGACAGGGGGCAGTCGTTAGATACGCAGTATTTT,CASSPRDRGQSLDTQYF
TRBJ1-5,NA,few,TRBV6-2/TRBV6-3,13,TGTGCCAGCATCCCAGGACCGAATCAGCCCCAGCATTTT,CASIPGPNQPQHF
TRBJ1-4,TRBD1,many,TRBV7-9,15,TGTGCCAGCAGCCCCGGGACAGGGACTAATGAAAAACTGTTTTTT,CASSPGTGTNEKLFF
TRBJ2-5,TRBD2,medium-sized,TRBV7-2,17,TGTGCCAGCAGCTTAGTGGGACTAGCGGGGAATCAAGAGACCCAGTACTTC,CASSLVGLAGNQETQYF
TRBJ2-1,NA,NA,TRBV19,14,TGTGCCAGTAGTTATGGCGACTCCTACAATGAGCAGTTCTTC,CASSYGDSYNEQFF
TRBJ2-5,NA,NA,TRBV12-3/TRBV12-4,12,TGTGCCAGCACCTCGGGGAAAGAGACCCAGTACTTC,CASTSGKETQYF
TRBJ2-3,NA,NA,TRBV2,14,TGTGCCAGCAGACTAGGAGGGGGGGCGGATACGCAGTATTTT,CASRLGGGADTQYF
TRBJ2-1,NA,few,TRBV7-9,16,TGTGCCAGCAGGTCAACCGGACCAACAGTGGGCAATGAGCAGTTCTTC,CASRSTGPTVGNEQFF
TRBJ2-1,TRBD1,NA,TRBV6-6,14,TGTGCCAGCAGCAGGACAGGTTACGACAATGAGCAGTTCTTC,CASSRTGYDNEQFF
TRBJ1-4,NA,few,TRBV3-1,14,TGTGCCAGCAGCCAAGATCGGGTTAATGAAAAACTGTTTTTT,CASSQDRVNEKLFF
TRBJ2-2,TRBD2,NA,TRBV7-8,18,TGTGCCAGCAGACTTGACAGGGGGCGGACTAGCGGGGTTGGGGAGCTGTTTTTT,CASRLDRGRTSGVGELFF
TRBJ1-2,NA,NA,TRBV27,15,TGTGCCAGCAGTCTGGGAGTCCCGGGGCACTATGGCTACACCTTC,CASSLGVPGHYGYTF
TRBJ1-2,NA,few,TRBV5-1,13,TGCGCCAGCAGCTGGGGATCTAACTATGGCTACACCTTC,CASSWGSNYGYTF
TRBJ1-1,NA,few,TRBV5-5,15,TGTGCCAGCAGCCTGATCCCTGTGAGGAACACTGAAGCTTTCTTT,CASSLIPVRNTEAFF
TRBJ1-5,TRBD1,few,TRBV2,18,TGTGCCAGCACAAAGGAGTGGATTGGACAGGGGGCAGGACAGCCCCAGCATTTT,CASTKEWIGQGAGQPQHF
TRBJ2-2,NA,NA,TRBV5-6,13,TGTGCCATGGCGAATGGAGTCACCGGGGAGCTGTTTTTT,CAMANGVTGELFF
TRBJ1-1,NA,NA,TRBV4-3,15,TGCGCCAGCAGCCAAGGCCCCGGAGGAAACACTGAAGCTTTCTTT,CASSQGPGGNTEAFF
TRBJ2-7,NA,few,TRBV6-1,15,TGTGCCAGCAGTGAAGCGCCAGGTGTTCGCTACGAGCAGTACTTC,CASSEAPGVRYEQYF
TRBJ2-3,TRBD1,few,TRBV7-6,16,TGTGCCAGCAGCTTAGTTGGGGGGACAGGCGAAGATACGCAGTATTTT,CASSLVGGTGEDTQYF
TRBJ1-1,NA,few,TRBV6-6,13,TGTGCCAGCAGTTACTCGAGGGAAGGTGAAGCTTTCTTT,CASSYSREGEAFF
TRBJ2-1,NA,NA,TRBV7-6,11,TGTGCCAGCAGCTCGGGACTTGAGCAGTTCTTC,CASSSGLEQFF
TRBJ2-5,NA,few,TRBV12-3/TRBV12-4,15,TGTGCCAGCAGTTTCCGCGGACCCTCCCAAGAGACCCAGTACTTC,CASSFRGPSQETQYF
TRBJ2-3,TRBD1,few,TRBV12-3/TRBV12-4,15,TGTGCCAGCAGGTTTGACAGGGCGTTGACAGATACGCAGTATTTT,CASRFDRALTDTQYF
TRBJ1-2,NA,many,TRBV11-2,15,TGTGCCAGCAGCTTAGATCTACGGGGGAGCTATGGCTACACCTTC,CASSLDLRGSYGYTF
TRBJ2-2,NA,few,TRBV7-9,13,TGTGCCAGCAGCTTCGGGTTCGGGGGTGAGCTGTTTTTT,CASSFGFGGELFF
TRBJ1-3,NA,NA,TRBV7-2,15,TGTGCCAGCAGCTTAGTTAGGGGAGGCGGAAACACCATATATTTT,CASSLVRGGGNTIYF
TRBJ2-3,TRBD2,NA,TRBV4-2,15,TGTGCCAGCAGCGCCGCGGGGGGCCCCAGCACAACGCAGTATTTT,CASSAAGGPSTTQYF
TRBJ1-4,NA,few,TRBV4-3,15,TGCGCCAGCAGCCAAGCGAGAACAACTAATGAAAAACTGTTTTTT,CASSQARTTNEKLFF
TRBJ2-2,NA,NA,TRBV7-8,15,TGTGCCAGCAGCTTAGCCGGGGCCTACACCGGGGAGCTGTTTTTT,CASSLAGAYTGELFF
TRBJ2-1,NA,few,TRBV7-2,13,TGTGCCAGCAGCGCCGGCCCTCACAATGAGCAGTTCTTC,CASSAGPHNEQFF
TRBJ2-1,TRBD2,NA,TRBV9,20,TGTGCCAGCAGCGTATGGCCCTATCTAGCGGGGGGAAGCTCCTACAATGAGCAGTTCTTC,CASSVWPYLAGGSSYNEQFF
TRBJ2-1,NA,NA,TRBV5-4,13,TGTGCCAGCAGCTTGTGGGGGAGGAATGAGCAGTTCTTC,CASSLWGRNEQFF
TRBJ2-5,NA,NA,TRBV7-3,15,TGTGCCAGCAGCCAAACAGGACCGTACGGGGAGACCCAGTACTTC,CASSQTGPYGETQYF
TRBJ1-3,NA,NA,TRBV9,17,TGTGCCAGCAGCGGGAGGCGGCAGTTTCCCTCTGGAAACACCATATATTTT,CASSGRRQFPSGNTIYF